This T cell receptor beta chain was observed in a study of blood T cell repertoires in COVID-19. The CDR3 extends over 13 amino acids. Germline V CDR1 and CDR2: MNHEY, SMNVEV (reference sequence). The V and J ends lost 8 bases and 2 bases respectively, with 10 bases between them. Repertoires were generated with immunoSEQ multiplex PCR, while TCRdb's copy carries only in-frame clones and drops some. The sample consists of about 240,000 clones, around 82% of them appearing once. The V gene is TRBV27, the J gene TRBJ1-5; possible D gene TRBD1, 5 bases. This sequence originates from a woman aged 40 to 50 who had been exposed to COVID-19. Sample: PBMCs or T cells enriched from blood (not recorded which). The CDR3 region has the DNA TGTGCCAGCGCCTGGGGGGGCAATCAGCCCCAGCATTTT. Its translation is CASAWGGNQPQHF.